This T cell receptor beta chain was sequenced during a study of cytotoxic CD8 clonotypes in ibrutinib-treated CLL. This CDR3 comprises 15 residues. Trimming removed 4 bases from V and 6 bases from J, with 20 bases in between. CDR1 SGHDT and CDR2 YYEEEE come from the germline V gene. The assay was immunoSEQ multiplex PCR, and TCRdb's table has in-frame clones only and misses some. The sample lists 200,000 or so clones; about 75% were seen once. Sequencing was performed on PBMCs, taken after 12 months of ibrutinib treatment. V gene TRBV5-6 combines with J gene TRBJ2-7; either TRBD1 or TRBD2 may fit D (7 bases each). The clonotype was recovered from a human donor with chronic lymphocytic leukemia. The CDR3 DNA reads as TGTGCCAGCAGCCAGGGGGGGATTCCCACCGGCGAGCAGTACTTC. Its protein product is CASSQGGIPTGEQYF. Drawing the rest from reference TRBV5-6 and TRBJ2-7, the complete variable domain is DAGVTQSPTHLIKTRGQQVTLRCSPKSGHDTVSWYQQALGQGPQFIFQYYEEEERQRGNFPDRFSGHQFPNYSSELNVNALLLGDSALYLCASSQGGIPTGEQYFGPGTRLTVT.